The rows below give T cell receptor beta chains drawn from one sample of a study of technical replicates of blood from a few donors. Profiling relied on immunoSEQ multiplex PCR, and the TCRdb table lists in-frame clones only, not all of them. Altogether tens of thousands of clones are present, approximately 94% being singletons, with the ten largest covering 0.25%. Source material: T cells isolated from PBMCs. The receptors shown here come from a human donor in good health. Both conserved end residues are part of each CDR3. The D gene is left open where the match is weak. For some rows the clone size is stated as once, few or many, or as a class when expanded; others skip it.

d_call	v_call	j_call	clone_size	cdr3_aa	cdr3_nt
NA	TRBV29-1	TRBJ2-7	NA	CSALGSRGRYEQYF	TGCAGCGCCCTTGGTTCGAGAGGGCGCTACGAGCAGTACTTC
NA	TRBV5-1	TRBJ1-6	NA	CASSLVGGPNSPLHF	TGCGCCAGCAGCTTGGTGGGAGGGCCCAATTCACCCCTCCACTTT
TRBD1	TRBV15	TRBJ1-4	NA	CATSREGDSLNEKLFF	TGTGCCACCAGCAGAGAGGGGGACAGCCTTAATGAAAAACTGTTTTTT
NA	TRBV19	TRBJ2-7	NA	CASRMRDRGYEQYF	TGTGCCAGTAGAATGCGGGACAGAGGCTACGAGCAGTACTTC
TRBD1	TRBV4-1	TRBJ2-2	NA	CASSRPGQKGSLFF	TGCGCCAGCAGCCGGCCGGGACAGAAGGGTAGTCTGTTTTTT
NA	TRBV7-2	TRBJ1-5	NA	CASTRAGYLQPQHF	TGTGCCAGCACTAGAGCGGGCTACCTTCAGCCCCAGCATTTT
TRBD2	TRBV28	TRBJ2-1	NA	CASTILGTPGTSGSWGEQFF	TGTGCCAGCACCATTCTCGGGACGCCTGGGACTAGCGGGAGTTGGGGTGAGCAGTTCTTC
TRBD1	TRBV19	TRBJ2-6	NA	CASSILNHGQANSGANVLTF	TGTGCCAGTAGTATCTTGAACCATGGACAGGCCAACTCTGGGGCCAACGTCCTGACTTTC
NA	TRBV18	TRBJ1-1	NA	CASTLGAENTEAFF	TGTGCCAGCACCCTAGGGGCAGAGAACACTGAAGCTTTCTTT
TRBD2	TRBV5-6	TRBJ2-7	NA	CASSFGLAGASYEQYF	TGTGCCAGCAGTTTCGGACTAGCGGGGGCCTCCTACGAGCAGTACTTC
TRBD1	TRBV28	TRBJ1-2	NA	CASSQRDDRGRVSGYTF	TGTGCCAGCAGTCAACGAGACGACAGGGGGCGCGTGAGTGGCTACACCTTC
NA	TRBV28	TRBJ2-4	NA	CASSFRSYLLRTPAKNIQYF	TGTGCCAGCAGTTTTCGTTCTTATCTGTTGCGGACACCAGCCAAAAACATTCAGTACTTC
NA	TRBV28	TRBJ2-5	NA	CASRQAKYNPQETQYF	TGTGCCAGCAGACAAGCGAAATACAATCCGCAAGAGACCCAGTACTTC
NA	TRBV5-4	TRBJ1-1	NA	CATQSGDTEAFF	TGTGCCACCCAATCCGGGGACACTGAAGCTTTCTTT
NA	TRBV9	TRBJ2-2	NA	CASSARDTGELFF	TGTGCCAGCAGCGCCAGGGACACCGGGGAGCTGTTTTTT
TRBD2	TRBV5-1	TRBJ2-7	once	CASSLRGLVASGTYEQYF	TGCGCCAGCAGCTTGAGGGGACTAGTGGCCTCGGGCACCTACGAGCAGTACTTC
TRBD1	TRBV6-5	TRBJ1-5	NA	CASSSGGIFQPQHF	TGTGCCAGCAGTTCAGGGGGCATATTTCAGCCCCAGCATTTT
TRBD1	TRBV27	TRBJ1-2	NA	CASSLSGRGYGYTF	TGTGCCAGCAGTTTATCAGGCAGGGGGTATGGCTACACCTTC
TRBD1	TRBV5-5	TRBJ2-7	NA	CASSWGQTASYEQYF	TGTGCCAGCAGCTGGGGACAGACCGCCTCCTACGAGCAGTACTTC
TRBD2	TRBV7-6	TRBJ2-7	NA	CASSSGLAGVLSSYEQYF	TGTGCCAGCAGCTCTGGACTAGCGGGAGTCCTGAGCTCCTACGAGCAGTACTTC
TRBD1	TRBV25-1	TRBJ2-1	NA	CASTGGRTTEQQFF	TGTGCCAGCACAGGGGGTCGAACGACCGAACAGCAGTTCTTC
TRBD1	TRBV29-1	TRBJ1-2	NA	CSVDLEGARYGYTF	TGCAGCGTTGATCTGGAGGGGGCGAGGTATGGCTACACCTTC
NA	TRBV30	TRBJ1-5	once	CAWKGVGNQPQHF	TGTGCCTGGAAGGGAGTGGGCAATCAGCCCCAGCATTTT
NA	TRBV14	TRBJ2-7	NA	CASSHKTAPGYEQYF	TGTGCCAGCAGCCACAAGACGGCTCCGGGCTACGAGCAGTACTTC
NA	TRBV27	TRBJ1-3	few	CASSSRGGSYGNTIYF	TGTGCCAGCAGTTCCCGTGGAGGGTCTTATGGAAACACCATATATTTT
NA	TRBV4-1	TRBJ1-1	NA	CASSQGLQGEAFF	TGCGCCAGCAGCCAAGGGTTACAGGGTGAAGCTTTCTTT
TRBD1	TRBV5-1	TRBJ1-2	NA	CASSGQGDYGYTF	TGCGCCAGCAGCGGACAGGGTGACTATGGCTACACCTTC
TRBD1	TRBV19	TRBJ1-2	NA	CASSRTTGTVGYTF	TGTGCCAGTAGTAGAACGACAGGGACGGTTGGCTACACCTTC
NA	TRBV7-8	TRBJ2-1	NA	CASSLPPPGITYNEQFF	TGTGCCAGCAGCTTACCCCCCCCAGGAATAACCTACAATGAGCAGTTCTTC
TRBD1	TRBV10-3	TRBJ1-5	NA	CAISEIRTGVSQPQHF	TGTGCCATCAGTGAGATTCGGACAGGGGTGAGTCAGCCCCAGCATTTT
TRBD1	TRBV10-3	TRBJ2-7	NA	CAISDRDRGRYEQYF	TGTGCCATCAGTGACCGGGACAGGGGAAGATACGAGCAGTACTTC
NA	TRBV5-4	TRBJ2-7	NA	CASSLGGLSYEQYF	TGTGCCAGCAGCTTGGGAGGGTTATCCTACGAGCAGTACTTC
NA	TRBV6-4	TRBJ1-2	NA	CASSEHDRSGDGYTF	TGTGCCAGCAGTGAACACGACCGGTCGGGGGACGGCTACACCTTC
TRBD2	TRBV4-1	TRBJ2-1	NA	CASSWFLAGISGEQFF	TGCGCCAGCAGCTGGTTCCTAGCGGGGATCAGCGGTGAGCAGTTCTTC
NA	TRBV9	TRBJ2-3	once	CASRGGLVGTDTQYF	TGTGCCAGCAGGGGGGGGCTTGTCGGCACAGATACGCAGTATTTT
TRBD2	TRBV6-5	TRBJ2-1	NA	CASRTGAAGAHEQFF	TGTGCCAGCAGGACGGGCGCAGCGGGGGCCCATGAGCAGTTCTTC
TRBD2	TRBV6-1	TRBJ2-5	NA	CASSEGLAVNQETQYF	TGTGCCAGCAGTGAGGGACTAGCGGTAAATCAAGAGACCCAGTACTTC
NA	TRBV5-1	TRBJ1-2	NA	CASSWGLEGYTF	TGCGCCAGCAGCTGGGGCCTGGAAGGCTACACCTTC
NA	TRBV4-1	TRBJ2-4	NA	CASSQVGRTVNIQYF	TGCGCCAGCAGCCAAGTGGGTAGGACAGTAAACATTCAGTACTTC
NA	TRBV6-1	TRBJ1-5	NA	CASSERPGPQPQHF	TGTGCCAGCAGTGAACGCCCAGGGCCTCAGCCCCAGCATTTT
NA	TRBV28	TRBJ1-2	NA	CASGGVYGYTF	TGTGCCAGCGGAGGGGTCTATGGCTACACCTTC